Following are 8 T cell receptor beta chains from one sample sequenced in a study of blood T cell repertoires in COVID-19. Generated by immunoSEQ multiplex PCR, the TCRdb table keeps only in-frame clones and is missing some. Of around 140,000 clones in the sample, roughly 91% are singletons; the top ten hold roughly a sixth. Sequenced: peripheral blood. Source of these receptors: a man over 45 with active or convalescent COVID-19.

This clone came up once. This rearrangement joins TRBV28 to TRBJ2-2; maybe TRBD1 (5 bases). CDR3 size: 14 residues. The germline gives CDR1 MDHEN, CDR2 SYDVKM. V was pared by 8 bases and J by 1 base, with 11 bases between. CDR3 in DNA: TGTGCCAGCTACCGGACACTGAACACCGGGGAGCTGTTTTTT. This gives the protein CASYRTLNTGELFF.

V gene TRBV12-5 combines with J gene TRBJ1-4; D gene uncertain. Trimming left V 1 base short and J 4 bases short, with 16 bases between. Per the germline V gene, CDR1 is LGHNT and CDR2 is FRNRAP. The CDR3 runs 17 residues. The CDR3: CASGLGASAGLNEKLFF. As DNA, the CDR3 is TGTGCTAGTGGTTTGGGGGCCTCGGCAGGTCTTAATGAAAAACTGTTTTTT.

The CDR3 loop reads CASSSGGDSNQPQHF. In DNA form, the CDR3 reads TGTGCCAGCAGCTCCGGGGGGGATAGCAATCAGCCCCAGCATTTT. The genes are TRBV5-8 and TRBJ1-5; D might be TRBD1 (5 bases). Germline CDR1 and CDR2: SGHTS and YDEGEE. Trimming stripped 3 bases from V and 0 bases from J, with 10 bases between. The CDR3 sequence is 15 residues long.

The rearrangement joins TRBV5-6 to TRBJ1-3; D gene ambiguous. Trimming cost V 2 bases and J 0 bases, with 15 bases left between them. This CDR3 has 17 amino acids. In germline, CDR1 is SGHDT, CDR2 YYEEEE. The DNA of the CDR3 is TGTGCCAGCAGCTTTGGCTATTCAGGAAACTCTGGAAACACCATATATTTT. It specifies CASSFGYSGNSGNTIYF. Using reference TRBV5-6 and TRBJ1-3 for the parts outside the CDR3, the full variable domain is DAGVTQSPTHLIKTRGQQVTLRCSPKSGHDTVSWYQQALGQGPQFIFQYYEEEERQRGNFPDRFSGHQFPNYSSELNVNALLLGDSALYLCASSFGYSGNSGNTIYFGEGSWLTVV.

This clone was detected a few times. The chain is built from TRBV14 and TRBJ1-2, with D unclear. The length of the CDR3 is 15 residues. V lost 1 base, J lost 8 bases, and 17 bases lay in between. CDR1 and CDR2 (germline): SGHDN, FVKESK. CDR3 in DNA: TGTGCCAGCAGCCAAGCTTCTCCGCCAGTGCAAGGCTACACCTTC. Translating gives CASSQASPPVQGYTF.

V usage is TRBV18 and J usage is TRBJ2-7, with D perhaps matching TRBD2 (5 bases). The CDR3 runs 16 residues. CDR1 and CDR2 (germline): KGHSH, LQKENI. V was shortened by 0 bases and J by 2 bases, with 14 bases between the two germline ends. Here the CDR3 DNA reads TGTGCCAGCTCACCACCGACGTCTAGCCGAACCTACGAGCAGTACTTC. It yields the protein CASSPPTSSRTYEQYF.

This chain joins TRBV7-2 and TRBJ2-1; TRBD2 agrees at 8 bases. Per the germline V gene, CDR1 is SGHTA and CDR2 is FQGNSA. The ends lost 1 base at V and 4 bases at J; junction bases unmatched: 6. CDR3 length equals 16 residues. CDR3 nucleotide sequence: TGTGCCAGCAGCTTAGGAGCAGCGGGAGCTTACAATGAGCAGTTCTTC. This encodes CASSLGAAGAYNEQFF. The variable domain in full, with the rest retrieved from reference TRBV7-2 and TRBJ2-1, is GAGVSQSPSNKVTEKGKDVELRCDPISGHTALYWYRQSLGQGLEFLIYFQGNSAPDKSGLPSDRFSAERTGGSVSTLTIQRTQQEDSAVYLCASSLGAAGAYNEQFFGPGTRLTVL.

The chain couples TRBV28 to TRBJ2-7; no firm D call. The CDR3 has 13 residues. Trimming removed 2 bases at V and 0 bases at J, with 5 bases between. Germline assignment: CDR1 MDHEN and CDR2 SYDVKM. The CDR3 nucleotides read TGTGCCAGCAGTTTACGCAGCTCCTACGAGCAGTACTTC. Protein product: CASSLRSSYEQYF.